The 21 T cell receptor beta chains presented below share a single source sample, sequenced in a study of identical twins. TCRdb processed the 5' RACE reads anew with MiXCR; each CDR3 protein has one entry. The sample lists some 500,000 distinct CDR3 sequences, over 11% seen once, with about 0.94% in the top ten. This sample was shared with a second study, whose subject was yellow fever vaccine responses in identical twins.

The sequencing sample was made of CD4+ T cells sorted from blood. The receptors here all came from a woman aged 18-29 years in good health.

This clonotype was detected many times. This chain's CDR3 is CASTGDFGTEAFF. In DNA form, the CDR3 reads TGTGCCAGCACGGGGGATTTTGGCACTGAAGCTTTCTTT. The rearrangement uses TRBV2 and TRBJ1-1; a possible D gene is TRBD1 (5 bases). The CDR3 length is 13 residues. Germline lookup yields CDR1 SNHLY and CDR2 FYNNEI. V lost 7 bases and J lost 4, with 13 bases in between.

The chain couples TRBV6-1 to TRBJ2-3; TRBD2 matches 7 bases. Germline lookup yields CDR1 MNHNS and CDR2 SASEGT. Losses at the gene ends were 7 bases for V and 0 bases for J; bases not matched to a gene: 13. The CDR3 is 17 residues long. Here the CDR3 reads CASTLRPGTTSTDTQYF. Written as DNA, the CDR3 is TGTGCCAGCACCTTACGCCCCGGGACTACCAGCACAGATACGCAGTATTTT.

This clonotype has at least ten counts. This rearrangement joins TRBV12-3 or TRBV12-4 to TRBJ1-2; 9 bases are a match to TRBD1. After removal of 6 bases from V and 3 bases from J, the junction contained 5 bases not matched to a gene. The CDR3 runs 14 residues. The chain's CDR3 is CASSTGTGHYGYTF. The CDR3 region has the DNA TGTGCCAGCAGCACCGGGACAGGGCACTATGGCTACACCTTC.

The genes are TRBV27 and TRBJ2-1; 14 bases map to TRBD2. The CDR3 totals 16 residues. The junction had 5 bases not matched to a gene; V was cut back by 3 bases and J by 7 bases. CDR1 MNHEY and CDR2 SMNVEV come from the germline V gene (reference sequence). The CDR3 DNA follows: TGTGCCAGCAGTTTCGAGAGACTAGCGGGGGGGAATGAGCAGTTCTTC. Translation gives CASSFERLAGGNEQFF.

V usage is TRBV12-3 or TRBV12-4 and J usage is TRBJ2-6; tentatively, D is TRBD2 (6 bases). Trimming left V 3 bases short and J 7 bases short, with 7 bases between. This CDR3 contains 13 residues. DNA for the CDR3: TGTGCCAGCAGTTTTACTAGCGCCAACGTCCTGACTTTC. This gives the protein CASSFTSANVLTF.

The V call is TRBV5-1, the J call TRBJ2-1, with 7 positions matching TRBD1. There are 14 residues in the CDR3. J lost 7 bases, V lost 1 base, and 5 bases had no gene match. Germline values: CDR1 SGHRS, CDR2 YFSETQ. In nucleotides, the CDR3 is TGCGCCAGCAGCTTGAGACTACAGGGGAATGAGCAGTTCTTC. Its translation is CASSLRLQGNEQFF.

The CDR3 sequence: CASRSGQGASPLHF. In nucleotides, the CDR3 is TGTGCCAGCAGATCGGGACAGGGGGCGTCACCCCTCCACTTT. The chain recombines TRBV28 with TRBJ1-6; 12 nucleotides line up with TRBD1. The CDR3 contains 14 residues. Germline V gene data show CDR1 as MDHEN and CDR2 as SYDVKM. V was pared by 6 bases and J by 10 bases, with 4 bases of the junction left unmatched.

This clonotype was detected many times. This sequence joins TRBV3-1 and TRBJ2-7; 7 bases agree with TRBD1. Trimming removed 3 bases from V and 1 base from J; junction bases left unmatched: 0. The CDR3 is 13 residues long. The germline V gene encodes CDR1 LGHDT and CDR2 YNNKEL (reference sequence). The CDR3 nucleotides read TGTGCCAGCAGCCAGGGACAGTCCTACGAGCAGTACTTC. It yields the protein CASSQGQSYEQYF.

The CDR3 DNA reads as TGTGCCAGCAGCCGAGGACAGGGATTGAAGGCTGAAGCTTTCTTT. Amino acid sequence: CASSRGQGLKAEAFF. The J gene is TRBJ1-1, the V gene TRBV7-9; 8 bases are a match to TRBD1. Germline V gene lookup returns CDR1 SEHNR and CDR2 FQNEAQ (reference sequence). Trimming took 5 bases from V and 6 from J; bases not matched to a gene: 11. The CDR3 spans 15 residues.

This clonotype was seen at least ten times. The chain is built from TRBV6-2 or TRBV6-3 and TRBJ2-2; maybe TRBD2 (6 bases). Germline V lookup: CDR1 MNHEY, CDR2 SVGEGT. The CDR3 has 15 amino acids. V was shortened by 5 bases and J by 4 bases, with 14 bases between the two germline ends. The CDR3 spells CASSDPSVGTGELFF. CDR3 DNA sequence: TGTGCCAGCAGTGACCCTAGCGTCGGCACCGGGGAGCTGTTTTTT.

CDR3 nucleotide sequence: TGTGCCAGCAGACTAGCGGGAAGAGAGACCCAGTACTTC. Its translation: CASRLAGRETQYF. V and J are TRBV6-2 or TRBV6-3 and TRBJ2-5, with 10 bases identical to TRBD2. This CDR3 comprises 13 residues. After removal of 6 bases from V and 4 bases from J, the junction contained 2 bases not matched to a gene. Germline V gene lookup returns CDR1 MNHEY and CDR2 SVGEGT.

This rearrangement joins TRBV6-2 or TRBV6-3 to TRBJ2-6, with no clear D. Trimming took off 7 bases at V and 1 base at J, with 8 bases between the two ends. The CDR3 has 14 residues. Germline V CDR1 and CDR2: MNHEY, SVGEGT. The CDR3 reads CASKTVSGANVLTF. In nucleotides, the CDR3 is TGTGCCAGCAAAACGGTGTCTGGGGCCAACGTCCTGACTTTC.

V is TRBV4-2 and J is TRBJ2-7, with 8 positions matching TRBD1. Germline lookup yields CDR1 LGHNA and CDR2 YNFKEQ. The CDR3 runs to 14 residues. J gave up 7 bases and V 4 bases, and 9 bases lay outside the gene matches. The CDR3 sequence: CASSPGQDLREQYF. CDR3 sequence (DNA): TGTGCCAGCAGCCCGGGACAGGACCTACGAGAGCAGTACTTC.

This clonotype has only a few counts. The V call is TRBV5-1, the J call TRBJ1-1; no reliable D call. There are 14 residues in the CDR3. V was pared by 0 bases and J by 1 base, with 7 bases between. From germline, CDR1 is SGHRS and CDR2 YFSETQ. CDR3 coding DNA: TGCGCCAGCAGCTTGGCCAACCAGAACACTGAAGCTTTCTTT. Translating it yields CASSLANQNTEAFF.

This clonotype was seen only a few times. The chain couples TRBV5-1 to TRBJ2-2; 7 bases fit TRBD2. V dropped 8 bases and J dropped 7; count of bases not matched to a gene: 11. CDR1 is SGHRS, CDR2 YFSETQ, per germline. This CDR3 is built from 14 residues. The DNA of the CDR3 is TGCGCCAGAGGGAGGGAGGATGAAGTCGGGGAGCTGTTTTTT. Amino acid sequence: CARGREDEVGELFF.

This clonotype was seen more than once but under ten times. The V and J genes are TRBV5-1 and TRBJ2-5, with no clear D. V gave up 5 bases and J gave up 4 bases, with 9 bases separating them. Germline loops: CDR1 SGHRS, CDR2 YFSETQ. The CDR3 consists of 12 residues. The CDR3 loop is CASRLWGETQYF. For the CDR3, the DNA is TGCGCCAGCAGACTCTGGGGAGAGACCCAGTACTTC.

The table lists this clonotype with a few counts. J is TRBJ2-1 and V is TRBV6-2 or TRBV6-3, with TRBD2 identical over 8 bases. The ends lost 4 bases at V and 6 bases at J; junction bases unmatched: 8. Germline V lookup: CDR1 MNHEY, CDR2 SVGEGT. The CDR3 is 15 residues long. The CDR3 bases are TGTGCCAGCAGTTCCGAAGGACTAGCTGCCAATGAGCAGTTCTTC. Its protein product is CASSSEGLAANEQFF.

The chain couples TRBV2 to TRBJ2-1; 8 bases line up with TRBD2. CDR1 and CDR2 (germline): SNHLY, FYNNEI. The CDR3 is 14 residues long. After removal of 6 bases from V and 8 bases from J, the junction contained 9 bases not matched to a gene. The CDR3 DNA reads TGTGCCAGCAGCGTGTCCGGGGGGGTTGATGAGCAGTTCTTC. Its translation: CASSVSGGVDEQFF.

V gene TRBV29-1 combines with J gene TRBJ1-5, with TRBD1 as a possible D gene (5 bases). The CDR3 has 12 amino acids. Germline CDR1 is SQVTM and CDR2 is ANQGSEA. V shed 4 bases and J shed 6 bases, with 10 bases lying between them. CDR3 sequence: CSVGVGGQPQHF. The CDR3 DNA is TGCAGCGTTGGTGTTGGGGGTCAGCCCCAGCATTTT.

The gene calls are TRBV7-2 and TRBJ2-5; TRBD2 agrees at 14 bases. The CDR3 is made up of 16 amino acids. Trimming cost V 4 bases and J 4 bases; bases outside gene matches: 5. Germline CDR1 SGHTA, CDR2 FQGNSA. The CDR3 here is CASSSRTSGRRETQYF. CDR3 nucleotides: TGTGCCAGCAGCTCCAGGACTAGCGGGAGGAGAGAGACCCAGTACTTC.

This chain connects TRBV28 to TRBJ2-5; no clear D. From germline, CDR1 is MDHEN and CDR2 SYDVKM. The CDR3 covers 17 residues. Trimming cost V 2 bases and J 4 bases, with 20 bases left between them. The CDR3 loop is CASSLSPGRQPRETQYF. In DNA form, the CDR3 reads TGTGCCAGCAGTTTAAGTCCCGGCCGGCAGCCGAGAGAGACCCAGTACTTC.